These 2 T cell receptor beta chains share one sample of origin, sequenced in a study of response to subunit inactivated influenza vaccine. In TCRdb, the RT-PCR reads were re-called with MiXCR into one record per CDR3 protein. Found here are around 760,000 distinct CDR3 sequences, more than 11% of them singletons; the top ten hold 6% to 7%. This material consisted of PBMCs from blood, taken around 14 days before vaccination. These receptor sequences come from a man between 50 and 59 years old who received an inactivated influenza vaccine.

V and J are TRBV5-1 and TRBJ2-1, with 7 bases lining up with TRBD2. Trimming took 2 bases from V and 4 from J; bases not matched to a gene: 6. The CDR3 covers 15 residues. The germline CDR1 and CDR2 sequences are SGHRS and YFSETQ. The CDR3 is CASSFGASGYNEQFF. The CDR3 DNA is TGCGCCAGCAGCTTTGGGGCTAGCGGATACAATGAGCAGTTCTTC.

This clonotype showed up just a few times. CDR3 sequence reads: CASSKTIGGGEQFF. CDR3 DNA: TGTGCCAGCAGCAAAACGATAGGGGGAGGTGAGCAGTTCTTC. The chain has TRBV7-6 and TRBJ2-1, with D perhaps assigned TRBD1 or TRBD2 (6 bases each). Trimming took off 5 bases at V and 9 bases at J, with 17 bases between the two ends. Germline V gene lookup returns CDR1 SGHVS and CDR2 FNYEAQ. CDR3 size: 14 residues.